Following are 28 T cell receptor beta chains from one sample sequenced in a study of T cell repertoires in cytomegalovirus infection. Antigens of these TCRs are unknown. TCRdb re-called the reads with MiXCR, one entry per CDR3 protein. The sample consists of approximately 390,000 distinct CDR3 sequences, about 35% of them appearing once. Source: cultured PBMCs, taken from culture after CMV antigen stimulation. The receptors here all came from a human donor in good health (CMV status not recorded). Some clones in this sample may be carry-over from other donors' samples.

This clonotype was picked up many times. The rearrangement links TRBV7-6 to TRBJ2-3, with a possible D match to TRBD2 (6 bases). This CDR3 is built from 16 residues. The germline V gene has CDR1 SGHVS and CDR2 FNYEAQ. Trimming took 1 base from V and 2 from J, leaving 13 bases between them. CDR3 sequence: CASSLEVGGITDTQYF. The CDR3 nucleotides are TGTGCCAGCAGCTTAGAAGTGGGAGGTATCACAGATACGCAGTATTTT.

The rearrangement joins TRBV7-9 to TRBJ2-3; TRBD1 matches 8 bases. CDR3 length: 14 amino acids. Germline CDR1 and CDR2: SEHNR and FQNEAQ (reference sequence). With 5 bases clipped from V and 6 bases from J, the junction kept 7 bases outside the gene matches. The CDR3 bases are TGTGCCAGCAGCCCGGGACAGGTCAAGGATACGCAGTATTTT. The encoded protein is CASSPGQVKDTQYF.

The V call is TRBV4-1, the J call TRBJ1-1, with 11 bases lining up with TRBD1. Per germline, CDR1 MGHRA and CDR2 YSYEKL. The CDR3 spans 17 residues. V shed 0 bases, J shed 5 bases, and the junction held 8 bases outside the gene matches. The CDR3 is CASSQEWGTGGNTEAFF. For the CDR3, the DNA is TGCGCCAGCAGCCAAGAATGGGGGACAGGGGGTAATACTGAAGCTTTCTTT.

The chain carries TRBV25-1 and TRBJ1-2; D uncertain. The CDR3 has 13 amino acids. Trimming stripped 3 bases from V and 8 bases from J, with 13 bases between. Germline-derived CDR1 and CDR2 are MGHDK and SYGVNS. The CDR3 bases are TGTGCCAGCAGTGACTTTAGTTCGAGGGGCTACACCTTC. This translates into CASSDFSSRGYTF.

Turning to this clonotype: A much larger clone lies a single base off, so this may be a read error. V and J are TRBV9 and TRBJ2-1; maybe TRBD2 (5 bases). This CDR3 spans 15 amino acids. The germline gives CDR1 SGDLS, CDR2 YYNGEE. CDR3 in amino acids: CASSPLPRGYNKQFF. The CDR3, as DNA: TGTGCCAGCAGCCCCCTTCCTAGAGGGTACAATAAGCAGTTCTTC.

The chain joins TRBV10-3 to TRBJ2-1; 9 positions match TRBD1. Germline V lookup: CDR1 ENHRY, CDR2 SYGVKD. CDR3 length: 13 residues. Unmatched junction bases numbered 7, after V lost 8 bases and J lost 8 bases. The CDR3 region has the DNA TGTGCCATCCGGGACAGGGTGGTCGATGAGCAGTTCTTC. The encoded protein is CAIRDRVVDEQFF.

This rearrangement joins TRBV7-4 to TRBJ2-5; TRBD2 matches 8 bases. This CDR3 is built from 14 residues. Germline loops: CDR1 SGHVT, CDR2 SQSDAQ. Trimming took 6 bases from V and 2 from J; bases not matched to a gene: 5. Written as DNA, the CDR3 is TGTGCCAGCAGGTGGGAGCGGGAGCAAGAGACCCAGTACTTC. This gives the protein CASRWEREQETQYF.

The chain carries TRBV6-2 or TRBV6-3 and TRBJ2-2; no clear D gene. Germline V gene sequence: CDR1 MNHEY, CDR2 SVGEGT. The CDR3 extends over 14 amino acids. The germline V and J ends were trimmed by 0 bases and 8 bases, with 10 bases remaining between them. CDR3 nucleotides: TGTGCCAGCAGTTACTCTGAAAGTACTGGGGAGCTGTTTTTT. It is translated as CASSYSESTGELFF.

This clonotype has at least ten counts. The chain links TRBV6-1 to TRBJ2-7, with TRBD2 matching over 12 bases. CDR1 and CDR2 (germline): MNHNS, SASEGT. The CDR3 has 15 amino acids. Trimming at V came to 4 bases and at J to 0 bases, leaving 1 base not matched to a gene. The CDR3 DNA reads TGTGCCAGCAGTGCGACTAGCGGGAGCTCCTACGAGCAGTACTTC. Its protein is CASSATSGSSYEQYF.

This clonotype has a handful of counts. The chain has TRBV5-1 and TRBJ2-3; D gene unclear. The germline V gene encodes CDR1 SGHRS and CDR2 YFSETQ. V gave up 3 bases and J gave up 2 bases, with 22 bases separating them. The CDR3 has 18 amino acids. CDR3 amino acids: CASSSWARRKEVTDTQYF. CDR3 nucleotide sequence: TGCGCCAGCAGCTCGTGGGCCCGTCGGAAAGAGGTCACAGATACGCAGTATTTT.

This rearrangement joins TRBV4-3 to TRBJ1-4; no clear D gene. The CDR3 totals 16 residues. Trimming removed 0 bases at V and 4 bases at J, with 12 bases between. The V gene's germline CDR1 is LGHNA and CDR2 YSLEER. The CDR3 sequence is CASSQDPGVGNEKLFF. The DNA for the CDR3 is TGCGCCAGCAGCCAAGATCCCGGGGTCGGTAATGAAAAACTGTTTTTT.

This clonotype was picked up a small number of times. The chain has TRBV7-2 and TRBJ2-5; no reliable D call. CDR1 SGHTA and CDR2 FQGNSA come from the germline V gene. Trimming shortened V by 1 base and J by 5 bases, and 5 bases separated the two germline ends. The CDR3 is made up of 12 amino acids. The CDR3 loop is CASSLESETQYF. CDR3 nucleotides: TGTGCCAGCAGCTTAGAGTCGGAGACCCAGTACTTC.

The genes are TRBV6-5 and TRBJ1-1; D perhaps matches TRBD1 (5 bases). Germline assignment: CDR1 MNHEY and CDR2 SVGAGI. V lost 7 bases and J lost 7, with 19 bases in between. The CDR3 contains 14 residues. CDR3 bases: TGTGCCAGCACCATAGCAGCGGGGCGGGGTGAAGCTTTCTTT. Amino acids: CASTIAAGRGEAFF.

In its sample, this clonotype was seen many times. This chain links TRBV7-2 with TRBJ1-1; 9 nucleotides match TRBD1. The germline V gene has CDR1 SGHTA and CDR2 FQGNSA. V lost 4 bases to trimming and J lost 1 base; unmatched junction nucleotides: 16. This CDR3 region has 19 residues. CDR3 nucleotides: TGTGCCAGCAGCTCGACCCCCGGGACAGGGTCCTTATGGAACACTGAAGCTTTCTTT. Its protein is CASSSTPGTGSLWNTEAFF.

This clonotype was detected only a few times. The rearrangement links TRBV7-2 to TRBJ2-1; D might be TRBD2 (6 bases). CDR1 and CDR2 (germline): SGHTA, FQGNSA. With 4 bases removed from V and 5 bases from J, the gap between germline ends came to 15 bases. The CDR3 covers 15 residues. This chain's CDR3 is CASSSPGTGHNEQFF. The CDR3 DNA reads TGTGCCAGCAGCTCCCCGGGGACTGGCCACAATGAGCAGTTCTTC.

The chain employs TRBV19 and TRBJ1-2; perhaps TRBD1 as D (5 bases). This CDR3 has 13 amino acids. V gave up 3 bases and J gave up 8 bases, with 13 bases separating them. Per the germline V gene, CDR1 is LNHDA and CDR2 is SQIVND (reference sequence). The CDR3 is CASSILVGGGYTF. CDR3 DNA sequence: TGTGCCAGTAGTATTTTGGTTGGGGGAGGCTACACCTTC.

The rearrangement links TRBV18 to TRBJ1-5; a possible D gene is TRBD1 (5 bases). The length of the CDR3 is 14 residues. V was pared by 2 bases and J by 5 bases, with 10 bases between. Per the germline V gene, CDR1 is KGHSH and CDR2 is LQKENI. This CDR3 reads CASSPSQGHQPQHF. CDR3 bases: TGTGCCAGCTCACCATCTCAGGGCCATCAGCCCCAGCATTTT.

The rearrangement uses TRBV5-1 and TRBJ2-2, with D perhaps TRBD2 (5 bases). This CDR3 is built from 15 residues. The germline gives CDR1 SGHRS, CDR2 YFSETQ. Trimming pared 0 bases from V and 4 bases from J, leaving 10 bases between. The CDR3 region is CASSLAWESTGELFF. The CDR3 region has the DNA TGCGCCAGCAGCTTGGCCTGGGAGAGCACCGGGGAGCTGTTTTTT.

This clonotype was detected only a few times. The CDR3 region has the DNA TGTGCCAGCAGCTTAAGTAGTAACTATGGCTACACCTTC. Translating it yields CASSLSSNYGYTF. This chain uses TRBV7-3 with TRBJ1-2, with D unclear. With 1 base removed from V and 1 base from J, the gap between germline ends came to 4 bases. CDR3 size: 13 residues. Germline V gene data show CDR1 as SGHTA and CDR2 as FQGTGA.

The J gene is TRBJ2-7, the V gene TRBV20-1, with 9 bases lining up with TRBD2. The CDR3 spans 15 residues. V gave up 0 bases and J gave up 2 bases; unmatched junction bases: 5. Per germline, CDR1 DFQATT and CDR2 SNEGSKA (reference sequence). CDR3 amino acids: CSARDSGRMAYEQYF. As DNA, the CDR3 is TGCAGTGCTAGAGATAGCGGGAGAATGGCCTACGAGCAGTACTTC.

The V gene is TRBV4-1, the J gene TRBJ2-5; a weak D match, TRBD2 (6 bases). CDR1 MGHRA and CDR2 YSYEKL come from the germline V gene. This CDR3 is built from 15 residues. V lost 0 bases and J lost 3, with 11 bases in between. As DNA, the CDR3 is TGCGCCAGCAGCCAAGATTGGGGACTGGAAGAGACCCAGTACTTC. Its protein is CASSQDWGLEETQYF.

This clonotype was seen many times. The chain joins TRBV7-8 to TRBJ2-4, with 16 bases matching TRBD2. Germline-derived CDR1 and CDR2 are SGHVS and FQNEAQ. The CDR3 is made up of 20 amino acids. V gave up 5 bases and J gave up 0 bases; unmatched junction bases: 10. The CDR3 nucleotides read TGTGCCAGCAGCCTAAGGGGACTAGCGGGAGGGCTGGTAGCCAAAAACATTCAGTACTTC. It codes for CASSLRGLAGGLVAKNIQYF.

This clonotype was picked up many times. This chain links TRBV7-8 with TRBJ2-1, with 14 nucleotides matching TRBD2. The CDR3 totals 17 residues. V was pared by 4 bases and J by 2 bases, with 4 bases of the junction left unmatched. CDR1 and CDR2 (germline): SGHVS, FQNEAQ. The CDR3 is CASSWGLAGVPYNEQFF. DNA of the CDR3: TGTGCCAGCAGCTGGGGACTAGCGGGAGTTCCCTACAATGAGCAGTTCTTC.

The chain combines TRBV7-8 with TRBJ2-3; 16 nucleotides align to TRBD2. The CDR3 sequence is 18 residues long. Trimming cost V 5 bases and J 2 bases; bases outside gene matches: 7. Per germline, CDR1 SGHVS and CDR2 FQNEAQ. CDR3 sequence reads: CASSPGGLAGGITDTQYF. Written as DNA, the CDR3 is TGTGCCAGCAGCCCAGGGGGACTAGCGGGAGGGATCACAGATACGCAGTATTTT.

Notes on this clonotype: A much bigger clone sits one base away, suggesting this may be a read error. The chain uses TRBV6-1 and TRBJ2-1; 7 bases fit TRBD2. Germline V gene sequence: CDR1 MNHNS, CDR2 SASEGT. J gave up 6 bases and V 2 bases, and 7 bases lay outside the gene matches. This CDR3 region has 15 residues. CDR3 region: CASSEPRASGNEQFF. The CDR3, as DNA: TGTGCCAGCAGTGAACCGCGAGCTAGCGGCAATGAGCAGTTCTTC.

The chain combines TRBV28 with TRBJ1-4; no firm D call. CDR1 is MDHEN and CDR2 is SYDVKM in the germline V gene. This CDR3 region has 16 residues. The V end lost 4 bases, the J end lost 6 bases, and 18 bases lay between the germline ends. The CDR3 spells CASSSVLIGRYEKLFF. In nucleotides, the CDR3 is TGTGCCAGCAGTTCTGTCCTTATAGGGCGCTATGAAAAACTGTTTTTT.

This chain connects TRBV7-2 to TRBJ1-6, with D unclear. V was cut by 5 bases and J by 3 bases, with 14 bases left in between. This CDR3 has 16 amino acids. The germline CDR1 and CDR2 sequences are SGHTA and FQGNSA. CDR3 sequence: CASSRTGRDYNSPLHF. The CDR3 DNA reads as TGTGCCAGCAGCCGAACTGGACGGGACTATAATTCACCCCTCCACTTT.

CDR3 sequence reads: CSVRTEATNEQFF. The CDR3 DNA reads TGCAGCGTTCGGACCGAGGCGACAAATGAGCAGTTCTTC. The chain uses TRBV29-1 and TRBJ2-1; no clear D. The CDR3 totals 13 residues. The germline gives CDR1 SQVTM, CDR2 ANQGSEA. The V gene lost 5 bases and the J gene lost 7 bases, with 15 bases spanning the gap.